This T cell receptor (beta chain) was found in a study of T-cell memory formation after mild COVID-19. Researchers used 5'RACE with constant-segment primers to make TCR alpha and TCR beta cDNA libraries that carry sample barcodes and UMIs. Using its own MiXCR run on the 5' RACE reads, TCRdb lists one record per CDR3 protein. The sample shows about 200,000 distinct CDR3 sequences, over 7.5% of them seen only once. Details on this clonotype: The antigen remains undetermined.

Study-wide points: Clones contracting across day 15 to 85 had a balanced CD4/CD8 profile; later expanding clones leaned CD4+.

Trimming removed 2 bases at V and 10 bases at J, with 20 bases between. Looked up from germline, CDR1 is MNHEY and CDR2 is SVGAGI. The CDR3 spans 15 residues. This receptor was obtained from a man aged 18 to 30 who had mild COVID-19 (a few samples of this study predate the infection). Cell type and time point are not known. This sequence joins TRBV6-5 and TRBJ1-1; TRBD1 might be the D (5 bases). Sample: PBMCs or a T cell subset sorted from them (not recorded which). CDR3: CASSYEAGREGRAFF. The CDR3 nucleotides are TGTGCCAGCAGTTACGAAGCAGGGCGTGAGGGGCGAGCTTTCTTT.